Below, 32 T cell receptor beta chains from the same sample are listed, as sequenced in a study of cytomegalovirus exposure and HLA in healthy donors. The primer mix had 60 Vbeta and 13 Jbeta primers. TCRdb keeps only in-frame clones here, not all; method: immunoSEQ multiplex PCR. The profile shows under 150,000 clones, 78% of them singletons. Input material: PBMCs. These receptors were obtained from a male donor in good health and CMV-seronegative.

The rearrangement links TRBV5-5 to TRBJ2-5; unclear D gene. Germline lookup yields CDR1 SGHKS and CDR2 YYEKEE (reference sequence). Trimming left V 1 base short and J 5 bases short, with 9 bases between. The CDR3 is 13 amino acids. The CDR3 DNA reads as TGTGCCAGCAGCTTGATTCCCGGGGAGACCCAGTACTTC. The encoded protein is CASSLIPGETQYF. The full variable domain, rest sourced from reference TRBV5-5 and TRBJ2-5, is DAGVTQSPTHLIKTRGQQVTLRCSPISGHKSVSWYQQVLGQGPQFIFQYYEKEERGRGNFPDRFSARQFPNYSSELNVNALLLGDSALYLCASSLIPGETQYFGPGTRLLVL.

The V and J genes are TRBV4-1 and TRBJ2-2; a weak D match, TRBD2 (5 bases). Germline CDR1 MGHRA, CDR2 YSYEKL. Trimming removed 1 base from V and 2 bases from J, with 11 bases in between. CDR3 size: 16 residues. The CDR3 DNA is TGCGCCAGCAGCCAAGCGAGAGGGCCCAACACCGGGGAGCTGTTTTTT. Its protein is CASSQARGPNTGELFF.

This chain joins TRBV7-2 and TRBJ1-6; D gene ambiguous. The germline V and J ends were trimmed by 0 bases and 0 bases, with 12 bases remaining between them. The germline CDR1 and CDR2 sequences are SGHTA and FQGNSA. The CDR3 is 18 residues long. The CDR3 coding sequence is TGTGCCAGCAGCTTAGCGAGTGAACTGAGCTCCTATAATTCACCCCTCCACTTT. The encoded protein is CASSLASELSSYNSPLHF.

The rearrangement joins TRBV2 to TRBJ2-5, with 15 bases identical to TRBD2. V lost 3 bases and J lost 6; bases outside the gene matches: 5. The CDR3 extends over 16 amino acids. From germline, CDR1 is SNHLY and CDR2 FYNNEI. The CDR3 DNA is TGTGCCAGCAGTGAGGGGACTAGCGGGAGGCGTAAGACCCAGTACTTC. Its protein product is CASSEGTSGRRKTQYF.

The chain is built from TRBV19 and TRBJ2-3; 7 positions agree with TRBD1. J gave up 0 bases and V 10 bases, and 7 bases lay outside the gene matches. The CDR3 totals 14 residues. CDR1 LNHDA and CDR2 SQIVND come from the germline V gene (reference sequence). The CDR3 loop reads CATKTGASTDTQYF. CDR3 DNA: TGTGCCACTAAAACAGGGGCTAGCACAGATACGCAGTATTTT.

This clone was observed a handful of times. The chain joins TRBV7-8 to TRBJ1-5; 10 bases are a match to TRBD1. The J segment lost 3 bases and the V segment lost 2 bases, leaving 10 bases of the junction unmatched. The germline V gene has CDR1 SGHVS and CDR2 FQNEAQ. The CDR3 has 18 amino acids. The CDR3 bases are TGTGCCAGCAGCTTACTTGGGACAGGGGAAATATTCAATCAGCCCCAGCATTTT. It translates to CASSLLGTGEIFNQPQHF.

This clone was seen only a few times. The V gene is TRBV7-3, the J gene TRBJ2-7; a weak D match, TRBD2 (5 bases). CDR1 and CDR2 (germline): SGHTA, FQGTGA. V shed 5 bases and J shed 7 bases, with 24 bases lying between them. The CDR3 contains 16 residues. CDR3 amino acids: CASSQDTSGILREQYF. CDR3 coding DNA: TGTGCCAGCAGCCAAGACACATCGGGGATTTTACGGGAGCAGTACTTC. Full variable domain (missing parts from reference TRBV7-3 and TRBJ2-7): GAGVSQTPSNKVTEKGKYVELRCDPISGHTALYWYRQSLGQGPEFLIYFQGTGAADDSGLPNDRFFAVRPEGSVSTLKIQRTERGDSAVYLCASSQDTSGILREQYFGPGTRLTVT.

V is TRBV13 and J is TRBJ1-2; TRBD1 matches at 7 bases. Losses at the gene ends were 4 bases for V and 0 bases for J; bases not matched to a gene: 11. The CDR3 extends over 17 amino acids. Germline assignment: CDR1 PRHDT and CDR2 FYEKMQ (reference sequence). Here the CDR3 DNA reads TGTGCCAGCAGCTCCCGACAGGGAGCCCCCACTAACTATGGCTACACCTTC. As protein: CASSSRQGAPTNYGYTF.

This clone has a handful of counts. The chain recombines TRBV10-3 with TRBJ1-5; 10 nucleotides line up with TRBD1. Trimming removed 3 bases from V and 6 bases from J; junction bases left unmatched: 2. The CDR3 runs 14 residues. CDR1 and CDR2 (germline): ENHRY, SYGVKD. The CDR3 DNA reads TGTGCCATCAGTGATGGGACAGGGGTTCAGCCCCAGCATTTT. It translates to CAISDGTGVQPQHF.

The chain couples TRBV2 to TRBJ1-5; D not certain. Germline lookup yields CDR1 SNHLY and CDR2 FYNNEI. V lost 7 bases, J lost 4 bases, and 11 bases lay in between. The length of the CDR3 is 13 residues. This CDR3 is CASKGRENQPQHF. Here the CDR3 DNA reads TGTGCCAGCAAAGGGCGGGAAAATCAGCCCCAGCATTTT.

The V and J genes are TRBV18 and TRBJ2-2; D possibly corresponds to TRBD2 (7 bases). CDR1 and CDR2 (germline): KGHSH, LQKENI. CDR3 length: 17 residues. V lost 0 bases and J lost 0, with 11 bases in between. The CDR3 loop reads CASSPPRGLSNTGELFF. CDR3 nucleotide sequence: TGTGCCAGCTCACCACCGCGGGGGCTTTCGAACACCGGGGAGCTGTTTTTT.

This clone appeared once. The chain joins TRBV5-1 to TRBJ2-5, with no clear D. This CDR3 spans 15 amino acids. Trimming removed 0 bases from V and 0 bases from J, with 9 bases in between. Germline values: CDR1 SGHRS, CDR2 YFSETQ. The CDR3 DNA reads as TGCGCCAGCAGCTTGGGAAGCGTCTACCAAGAGACCCAGTACTTC. It yields the protein CASSLGSVYQETQYF. Variable domain in full (rest from reference TRBV5-1 and TRBJ2-5): KAGVTQTPRYLIKTRGQQVTLSCSPISGHRSVSWYQQTPGQGLQFLFEYFSETQRNKGNFPGRFSGRQFSNSRSEMNVSTLELGDSALYLCASSLGSVYQETQYFGPGTRLLVL.

The V and J genes are TRBV29-1 and TRBJ1-6, with 9 bases matching TRBD1. In germline, CDR1 is SQVTM, CDR2 ANQGSEA. V shed 7 bases and J 4 bases; nucleotides not matched to a gene: 8. The CDR3 covers 15 residues. In DNA, the CDR3 is TGCAGCGCACGAACAGGGGGCGGTTATAATTCACCCCTCCACTTT. Translation: CSARTGGGYNSPLHF. Supplemented by reference TRBV29-1 and TRBJ1-6, the full variable domain reads SAVISQKPSRDICQRGTSLTIQCQVDSQVTMMFWYRQQPGQSLTLIATANQGSEATYESGFVIDKFPISRPNLTFSTLTVSNMSPEDSSIYLCSARTGGGYNSPLHFGNGTRLTVT.

The chain couples TRBV19 to TRBJ1-6; D is unresolved. Trimming shortened V by 4 bases and J by 0 bases, and 16 bases separated the two germline ends. CDR3 length: 18 amino acids. CDR1 is LNHDA and CDR2 is SQIVND in the germline V gene (reference sequence). CDR3 DNA: TGTGCCAGTAGTACCTCCTTGAGAGGGAGCTCCTATAATTCACCCCTCCACTTT. Its translation is CASSTSLRGSSYNSPLHF.

The chain employs TRBV30 and TRBJ2-7; D possibly corresponds to TRBD1 (5 bases). CDR3 length: 11 amino acids. Per germline, CDR1 GTSNPN and CDR2 SVGIG (reference sequence). With 1 base removed from V and 5 bases from J, the gap between germline ends came to 6 bases. CDR3 sequence reads: CAWSGRDEQYF. CDR3 coding DNA: TGTGCCTGGAGTGGCAGGGACGAGCAGTACTTC. The variable domain in full, with the rest retrieved from reference TRBV30 and TRBJ2-7, is SQTIHQWPATLVQPVGSPLSLECTVEGTSNPNLYWYRQAAGRGLQLLFYSVGIGQISSEVPQNLSASRPQDRQFILSSKKLLLSDSGFYLCAWSGRDEQYFGPGTRLTVT.

This sequence joins TRBV10-3 and TRBJ1-5, with TRBD1 matching over 11 bases. Germline trimming cut 10 bases from V and 6 bases from J; bases unmatched to any gene: 5. CDR3 length: 13 amino acids. The germline CDR1 and CDR2 sequences are ENHRY and SYGVKD. The CDR3 spells CATSDRGPQPQHF. CDR3 coding DNA: TGTGCCACCTCGGACAGGGGGCCTCAGCCCCAGCATTTT.

The chain carries TRBV6-1 and TRBJ2-7; 7 bases are shared with TRBD1. The CDR3 has 13 amino acids. CDR1 and CDR2 (germline): MNHNS, SASEGT. Trimming cost V 9 bases and J 2 bases; bases outside gene matches: 7. This chain's CDR3 is CASTPGTAYEQYF. The CDR3, as DNA: TGTGCCAGTACCCCCGGGACAGCCTACGAGCAGTACTTC.

The V gene is TRBV6-5, the J gene TRBJ1-1; a weak D match, TRBD1 (6 bases). The germline V gene encodes CDR1 MNHEY and CDR2 SVGAGI. The CDR3 sequence is 13 residues long. V was shortened by 3 bases and J by 7 bases, with 12 bases between the two germline ends. The CDR3: CASSYETGYEAFF. The CDR3 region has the DNA TGTGCCAGCAGTTATGAGACAGGTTATGAAGCTTTCTTT.

The chain carries TRBV2 and TRBJ1-2; the D gene is possibly TRBD1 (5 bases). Deletions cut 10 bases from V and 5 bases from J, with 29 bases between. Germline CDR1 and CDR2: SNHLY and FYNNEI. This CDR3 spans 17 amino acids. CDR3 nucleotide sequence: TGTGCCACCTGGGGGGGACTAACAGCGTCCTTGGGGTATGGCTACACCTTC. This gives the protein CATWGGLTASLGYGYTF.

The V and J genes are TRBV11-2 and TRBJ1-2; perhaps TRBD1 as D (5 bases). Germline values: CDR1 SGHAT, CDR2 FQNNGV. The CDR3 is 15 amino acids. With 1 base removed from V and 4 bases from J, the gap between germline ends came to 13 bases. For the CDR3, the DNA is TGTGCCAGCAGCTTAGCGGGGGAGTCAGGCTATGGCTACACCTTC. Protein sequence: CASSLAGESGYGYTF.

The chain has TRBV6-1 and TRBJ2-5; D unclear. The V end was cut by 6 bases, the J end by 7 bases, with 18 bases between. CDR3 length: 14 residues. The germline gives CDR1 MNHNS, CDR2 SASEGT. The CDR3, as DNA: TGTGCCAGCAGCAGAGGATCACCCGCGAGGACCCAGTACTTC. Protein sequence: CASSRGSPARTQYF.

The rearrangement links TRBV6-6 to TRBJ1-1, with 8 bases aligning to TRBD1. The germline gives CDR1 MNHNY, CDR2 SVGAGI (reference sequence). The CDR3 is made up of 14 amino acids. Trimming took 2 bases from V and 6 from J; bases not matched to a gene: 5. In DNA, the CDR3 is TGTGCCAGCAGTTACGGGCAGGGGGCGGCTGAAGCTTTCTTT. Translating it yields CASSYGQGAAEAFF.

V is TRBV2 and J is TRBJ2-1, with TRBD2 as a possible D gene (5 bases). Germline lookup yields CDR1 SNHLY and CDR2 FYNNEI. CDR3 length equals 14 residues. V dropped 4 bases and J dropped 3 bases, with 10 bases sitting between them. The chain's CDR3 is CASSVLRDYNEQFF. The CDR3 nucleotides read TGTGCCAGCAGTGTTCTTCGGGACTACAATGAGCAGTTCTTC.

The gene calls are TRBV7-9 and TRBJ1-2; 7 bases are shared with TRBD1. This CDR3 spans 12 amino acids. The V gene's germline CDR1 is SEHNR and CDR2 FQNEAQ (reference sequence). J gave up 8 bases and V 1 base, and 1 base lay outside the gene matches. The chain's CDR3 is CASSLETGGYTF. In nucleotides, the CDR3 is TGTGCCAGCAGCTTAGAGACAGGGGGCTACACCTTC.

This chain connects TRBV5-6 to TRBJ2-1; TRBD1 agrees at 11 bases. The length of the CDR3 is 15 residues. Germline assignment: CDR1 SGHDT and CDR2 YYEEEE. J gave up 6 bases and V 2 bases, and 4 bases lay outside the gene matches. CDR3 bases: TGTGCCAGCAGCTTTAGGACAGGGGGCATCAATGAGCAGTTCTTC. Its protein is CASSFRTGGINEQFF.

The rearrangement uses TRBV10-3 and TRBJ1-1, with 12 bases lining up with TRBD1. This CDR3 comprises 16 residues. Germline trimming cut 11 bases from V and 4 bases from J; bases unmatched to any gene: 14. Germline V CDR1 and CDR2: ENHRY, SYGVKD. This CDR3 reads CASKPGQGAGSTEAFF. CDR3 in DNA: TGTGCCTCCAAACCGGGACAGGGGGCTGGGAGCACTGAAGCTTTCTTT.

The gene calls are TRBV4-1 and TRBJ2-1; tentatively, D is TRBD2 (7 bases). V lost 4 bases and J 7 bases, leaving 17 bases between the germline ends. CDR3 size: 15 residues. Germline V gene sequence: CDR1 MGHRA, CDR2 YSYEKL. DNA of the CDR3: TGCGCCAGCAGCCCACCTCGCGGGGGCTGGAATGAGCAGTTCTTC. Translating gives CASSPPRGGWNEQFF.

In its sample, this clone was seen a few times. The chain combines TRBV6-5 with TRBJ1-1; the D gene is possibly TRBD1 (6 bases). In germline, CDR1 is MNHEY, CDR2 SVGAGI. The CDR3 has 12 residues. The ends were cut back, 11 bases at V and 1 base at J, with 11 bases in the middle. As DNA, the CDR3 is TGTGCCGTACAGGGTCCGAACACTGAAGCTTTCTTT. It is translated as CAVQGPNTEAFF.

This clone appeared a few times. The chain joins TRBV7-3 to TRBJ2-1; unclear D gene. Trimming left V 0 bases short and J 4 bases short, with 10 bases between. The CDR3 totals 15 residues. Germline V gene lookup returns CDR1 SGHTA and CDR2 FQGTGA. The CDR3 DNA follows: TGTGCCAGCAGCTTAACGTCTGAGGTTTACAATGAGCAGTTCTTC. Amino acid sequence: CASSLTSEVYNEQFF. Based on the CDR3 plus reference TRBV7-3 and TRBJ2-1, the full variable domain is GAGVSQTPSNKVTEKGKYVELRCDPISGHTALYWYRQSLGQGPEFLIYFQGTGAADDSGLPNDRFFAVRPEGSVSTLKIQRTERGDSAVYLCASSLTSEVYNEQFFGPGTRLTVL.

This clone was seen only once. This chain connects TRBV6-6 to TRBJ2-5, with TRBD1 identical over 10 bases. The J call is in doubt because the DNA end fits TRBJ2-7 better. Germline V gene sequence: CDR1 MNHNY, CDR2 SVGAGI (reference sequence). There are 14 residues in the CDR3. CDR3 in amino acids: CASSSGQGVHEQYF. The CDR3 DNA is TGTGCCAGCAGCTCCGGACAGGGGGTTCACGAGCAGTACTTC.

CDR3 coding DNA: TGCGCCAGCAGCTTTCGTGGACAGTTTAGCAATCAGCCCCAGCATTTT. It translates to CASSFRGQFSNQPQHF. This chain joins TRBV5-1 and TRBJ1-5, with TRBD1 as a possible D gene (6 bases). Deletions cut 2 bases from V and 0 bases from J, with 12 bases between. Germline CDR1 reads SGHRS; CDR2 reads YFSETQ. This CDR3 is 16 amino acids long.

The CDR3 spells CASSRTGGQETQYF. DNA of the CDR3: TGTGCCAGCAGCCGGACAGGGGGTCAAGAGACCCAGTACTTC. This chain connects TRBV7-2 to TRBJ2-5; 10 bases match TRBD1. The CDR3 covers 14 residues. Per germline, CDR1 SGHTA and CDR2 FQGNSA. Trimming took 5 bases from V and 2 from J; bases not matched to a gene: 2.